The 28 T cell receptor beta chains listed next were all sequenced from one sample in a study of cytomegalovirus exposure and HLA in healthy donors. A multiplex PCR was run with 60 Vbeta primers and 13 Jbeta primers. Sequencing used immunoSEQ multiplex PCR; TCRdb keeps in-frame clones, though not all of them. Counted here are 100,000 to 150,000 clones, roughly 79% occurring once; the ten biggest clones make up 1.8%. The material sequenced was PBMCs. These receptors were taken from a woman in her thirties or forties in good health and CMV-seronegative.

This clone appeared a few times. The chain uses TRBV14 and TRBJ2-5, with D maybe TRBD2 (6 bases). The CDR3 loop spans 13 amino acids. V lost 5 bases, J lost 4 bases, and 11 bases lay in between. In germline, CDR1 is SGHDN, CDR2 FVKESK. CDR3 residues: CASSMGLRETQYF. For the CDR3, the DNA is TGTGCCAGCAGCATGGGACTGAGAGAGACCCAGTACTTC.

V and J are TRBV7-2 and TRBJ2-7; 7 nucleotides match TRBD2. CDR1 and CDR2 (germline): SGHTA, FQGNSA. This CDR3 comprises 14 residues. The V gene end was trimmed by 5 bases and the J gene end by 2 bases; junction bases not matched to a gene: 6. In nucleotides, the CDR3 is TGTGCCAGCAGCGCCTTAGCGGGCACCTACGAGCAGTACTTC. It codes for CASSALAGTYEQYF. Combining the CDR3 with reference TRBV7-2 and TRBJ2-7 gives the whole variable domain GAGVSQSPSNKVTEKGKDVELRCDPISGHTALYWYRQSLGQGLEFLIYFQGNSAPDKSGLPSDRFSAERTGGSVSTLTIQRTQQEDSAVYLCASSALAGTYEQYFGPGTRLTVT.

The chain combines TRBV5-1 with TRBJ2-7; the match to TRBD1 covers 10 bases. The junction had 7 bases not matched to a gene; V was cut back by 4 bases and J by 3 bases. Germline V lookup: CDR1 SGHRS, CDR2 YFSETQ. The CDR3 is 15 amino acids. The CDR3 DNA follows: TGCGCCAGCAGCATAGGACAGGGGGGAATCTACGAGCAGTACTTC. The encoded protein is CASSIGQGGIYEQYF.

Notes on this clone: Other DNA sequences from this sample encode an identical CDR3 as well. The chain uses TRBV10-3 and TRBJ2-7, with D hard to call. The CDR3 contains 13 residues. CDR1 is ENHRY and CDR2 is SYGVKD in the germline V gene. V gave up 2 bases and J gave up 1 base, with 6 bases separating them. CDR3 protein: CAISEGQSYEQYF. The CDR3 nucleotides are TGTGCCATCAGTGAGGGGCAGTCCTACGAGCAGTACTTC.

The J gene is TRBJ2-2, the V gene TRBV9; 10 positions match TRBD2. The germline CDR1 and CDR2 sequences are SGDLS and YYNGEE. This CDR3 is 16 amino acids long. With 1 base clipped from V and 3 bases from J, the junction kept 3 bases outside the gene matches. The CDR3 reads CASSVSGGDYTGELFF. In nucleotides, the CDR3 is TGTGCCAGCAGCGTAAGCGGGGGGGATTACACCGGGGAGCTGTTTTTT.

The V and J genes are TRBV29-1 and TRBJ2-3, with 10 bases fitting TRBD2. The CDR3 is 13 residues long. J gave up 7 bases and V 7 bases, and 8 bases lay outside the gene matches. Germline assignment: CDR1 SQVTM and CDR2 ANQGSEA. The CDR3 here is CSAGQRGGNTQYF. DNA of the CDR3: TGCAGCGCCGGCCAGCGGGGGGGAAATACGCAGTATTTT.

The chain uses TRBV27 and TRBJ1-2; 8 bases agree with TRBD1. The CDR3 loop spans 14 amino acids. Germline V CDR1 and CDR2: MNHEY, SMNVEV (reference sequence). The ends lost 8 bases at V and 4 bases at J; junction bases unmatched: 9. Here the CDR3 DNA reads TGTGCCAGCGGACAGGGCGGCCTGCGCTATGGCTACACCTTC. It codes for CASGQGGLRYGYTF.

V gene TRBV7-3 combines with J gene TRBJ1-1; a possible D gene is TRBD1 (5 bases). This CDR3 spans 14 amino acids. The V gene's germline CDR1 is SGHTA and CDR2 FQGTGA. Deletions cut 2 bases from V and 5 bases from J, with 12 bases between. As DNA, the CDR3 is TGTGCCAGCAGCTTAGATGGGGCACGTACTGAAGCTTTCTTT. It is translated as CASSLDGARTEAFF.

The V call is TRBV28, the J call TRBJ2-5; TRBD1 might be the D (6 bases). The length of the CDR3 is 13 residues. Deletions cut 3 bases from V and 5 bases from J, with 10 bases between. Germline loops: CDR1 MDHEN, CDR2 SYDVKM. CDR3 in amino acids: CASSFGGRETQYF. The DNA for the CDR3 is TGTGCCAGCAGTTTTGGGGGCAGGGAGACCCAGTACTTC.

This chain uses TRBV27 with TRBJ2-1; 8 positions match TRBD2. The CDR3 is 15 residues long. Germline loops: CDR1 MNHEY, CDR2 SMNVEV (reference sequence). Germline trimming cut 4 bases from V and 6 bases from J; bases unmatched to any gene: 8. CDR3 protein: CASSSHSGISNEQFF. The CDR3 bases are TGTGCCAGCAGTTCGCATAGCGGGATATCCAATGAGCAGTTCTTC.

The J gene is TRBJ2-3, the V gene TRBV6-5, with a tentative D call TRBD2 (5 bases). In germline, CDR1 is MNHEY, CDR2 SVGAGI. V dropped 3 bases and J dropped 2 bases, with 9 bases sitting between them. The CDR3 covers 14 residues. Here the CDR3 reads CASSYSADTDTQYF. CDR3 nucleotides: TGTGCCAGCAGTTATAGCGCCGACACAGATACGCAGTATTTT.

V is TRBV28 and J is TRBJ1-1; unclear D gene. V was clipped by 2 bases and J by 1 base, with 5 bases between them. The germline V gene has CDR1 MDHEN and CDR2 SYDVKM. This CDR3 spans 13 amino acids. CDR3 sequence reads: CASSLAGNTEAFF. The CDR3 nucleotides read TGTGCCAGCAGTTTAGCGGGGAACACTGAAGCTTTCTTT.

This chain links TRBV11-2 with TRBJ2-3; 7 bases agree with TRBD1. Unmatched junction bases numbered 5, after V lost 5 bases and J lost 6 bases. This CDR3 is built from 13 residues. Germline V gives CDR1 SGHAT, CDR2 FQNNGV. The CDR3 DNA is TGTGCCAGCAGCGCGACAGGGTACGATACGCAGTATTTT. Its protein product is CASSATGYDTQYF.

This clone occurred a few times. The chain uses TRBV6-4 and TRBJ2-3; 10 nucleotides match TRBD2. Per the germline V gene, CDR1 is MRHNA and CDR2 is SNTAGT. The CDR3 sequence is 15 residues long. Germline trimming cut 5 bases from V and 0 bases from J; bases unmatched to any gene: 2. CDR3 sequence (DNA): TGTGCCAGCAGTCCGACTAGCGGGAGCACAGATACGCAGTATTTT. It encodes CASSPTSGSTDTQYF.

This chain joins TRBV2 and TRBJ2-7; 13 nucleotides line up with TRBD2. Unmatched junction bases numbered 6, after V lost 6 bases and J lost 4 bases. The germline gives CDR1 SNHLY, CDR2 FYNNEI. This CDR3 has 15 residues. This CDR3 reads CASSSGTSGIYEQYF. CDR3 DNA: TGTGCCAGCAGCTCCGGGACTAGCGGGATTTACGAGCAGTACTTC.

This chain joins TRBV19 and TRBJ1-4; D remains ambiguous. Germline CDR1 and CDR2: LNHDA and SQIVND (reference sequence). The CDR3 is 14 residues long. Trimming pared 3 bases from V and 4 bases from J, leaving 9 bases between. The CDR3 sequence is CASSIAQSNEKLFF. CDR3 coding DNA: TGTGCCAGTAGTATCGCACAGAGTAATGAAAAACTGTTTTTT.

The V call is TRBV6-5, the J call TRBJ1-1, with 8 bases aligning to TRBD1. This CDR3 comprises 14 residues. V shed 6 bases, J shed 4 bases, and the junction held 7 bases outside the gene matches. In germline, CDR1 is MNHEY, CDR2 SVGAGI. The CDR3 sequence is CASSLNRGGTEAFF. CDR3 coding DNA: TGTGCCAGCAGCCTAAACAGGGGGGGCACTGAAGCTTTCTTT.

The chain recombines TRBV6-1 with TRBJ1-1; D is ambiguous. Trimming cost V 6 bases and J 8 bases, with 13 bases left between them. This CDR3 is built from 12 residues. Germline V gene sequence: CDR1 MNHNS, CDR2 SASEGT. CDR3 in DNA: TGTGCCAGCAGCCTCGAGGGAGGAGAAGCTTTCTTT. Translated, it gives CASSLEGGEAFF.

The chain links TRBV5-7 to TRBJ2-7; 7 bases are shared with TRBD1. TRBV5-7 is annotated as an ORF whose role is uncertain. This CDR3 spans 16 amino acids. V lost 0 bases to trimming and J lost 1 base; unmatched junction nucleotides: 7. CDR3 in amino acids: CASSLAGTEQSYEQYF. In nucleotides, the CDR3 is TGTGCCAGCAGCTTGGCAGGGACAGAACAATCCTACGAGCAGTACTTC.

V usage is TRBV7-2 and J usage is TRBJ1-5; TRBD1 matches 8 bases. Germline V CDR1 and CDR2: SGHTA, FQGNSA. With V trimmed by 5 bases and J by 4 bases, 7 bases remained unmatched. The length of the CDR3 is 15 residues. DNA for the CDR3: TGTGCCAGCAGCATCGGACAGGGCAGTAATCAGCCCCAGCATTTT. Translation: CASSIGQGSNQPQHF.

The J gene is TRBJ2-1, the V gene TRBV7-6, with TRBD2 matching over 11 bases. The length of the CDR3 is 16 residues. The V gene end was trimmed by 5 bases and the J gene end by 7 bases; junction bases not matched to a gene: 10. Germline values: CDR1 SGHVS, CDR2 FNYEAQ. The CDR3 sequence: CASSLTSGRGVNEQFF. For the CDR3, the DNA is TGTGCCAGCAGCCTTACTAGCGGGAGAGGGGTAAATGAGCAGTTCTTC.

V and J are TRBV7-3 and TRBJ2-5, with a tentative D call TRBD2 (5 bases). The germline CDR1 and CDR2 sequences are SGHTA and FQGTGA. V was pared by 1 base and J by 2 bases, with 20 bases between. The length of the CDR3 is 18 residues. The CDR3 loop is CASSLNLRSYTRQETQYF. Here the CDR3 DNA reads TGTGCCAGCAGCTTAAATCTCCGGTCATACACTAGGCAAGAGACCCAGTACTTC. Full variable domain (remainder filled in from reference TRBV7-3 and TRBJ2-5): GAGVSQTPSNKVTEKGKYVELRCDPISGHTALYWYRQSLGQGPEFLIYFQGTGAADDSGLPNDRFFAVRPEGSVSTLKIQRTERGDSAVYLCASSLNLRSYTRQETQYFGPGTRLLVL.

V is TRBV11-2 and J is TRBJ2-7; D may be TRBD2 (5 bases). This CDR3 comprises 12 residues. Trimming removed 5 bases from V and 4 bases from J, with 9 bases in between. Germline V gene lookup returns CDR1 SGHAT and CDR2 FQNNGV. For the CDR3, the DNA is TGTGCCAGCAGCCGAGGGATTTACGAGCAGTACTTC. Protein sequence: CASSRGIYEQYF.

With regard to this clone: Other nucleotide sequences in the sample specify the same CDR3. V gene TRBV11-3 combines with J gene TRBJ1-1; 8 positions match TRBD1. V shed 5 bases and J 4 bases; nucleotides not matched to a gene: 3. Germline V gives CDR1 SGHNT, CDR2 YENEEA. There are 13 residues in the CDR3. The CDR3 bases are TGTGCCAGCAGCAAAACAGGGGGCACTGAAGCTTTCTTT. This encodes CASSKTGGTEAFF.

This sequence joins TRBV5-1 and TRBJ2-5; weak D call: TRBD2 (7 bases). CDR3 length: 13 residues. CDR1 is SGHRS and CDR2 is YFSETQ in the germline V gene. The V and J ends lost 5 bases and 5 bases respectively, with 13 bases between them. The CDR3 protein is CASRAGAGETQYF. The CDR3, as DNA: TGCGCCAGCAGGGCGGGGGCCGGGGAGACCCAGTACTTC.

The CDR3 bases are TGTGCCAGTAGTTCCGGCGGGGGGCCGACCGGGGAGCTGTTTTTT. Protein sequence: CASSSGGGPTGELFF. V is TRBV19 and J is TRBJ2-2; 8 bases fit TRBD2. CDR3 length: 15 residues. With V trimmed by 5 bases and J by 5 bases, 7 bases remained unmatched. Germline assignment: CDR1 LNHDA and CDR2 SQIVND (reference sequence).

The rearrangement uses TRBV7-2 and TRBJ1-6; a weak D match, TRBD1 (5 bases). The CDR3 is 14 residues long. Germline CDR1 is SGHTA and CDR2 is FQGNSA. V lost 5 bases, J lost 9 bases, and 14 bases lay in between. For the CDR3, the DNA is TGTGCCAGCAGCGATCAGGGTTCAAGTTCACCCCTCCACTTT. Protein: CASSDQGSSSPLHF.

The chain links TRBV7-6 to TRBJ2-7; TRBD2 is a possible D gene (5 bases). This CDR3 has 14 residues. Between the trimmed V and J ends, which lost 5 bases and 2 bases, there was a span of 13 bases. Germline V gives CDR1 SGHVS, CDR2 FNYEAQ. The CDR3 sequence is CASSPSGAAYEQYF. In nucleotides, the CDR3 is TGTGCCAGCAGCCCGAGCGGCGCGGCCTACGAGCAGTACTTC.